A selection of T cell receptor beta chains follows, all from one sample in a study of T cell changes during pregnancy in multiple sclerosis. Clones were sequenced by immunoSEQ multiplex PCR, and TCRdb holds only the in-frame ones, with some missing. The profile covers tens of thousands of clones, with about nine tenths appearing a single time and around 1.8% taken by the ten largest. This specimen was CD4+ T cells from peripheral blood mononuclear cells, taken after pregnancy. All receptors come from a female donor in good health, enrolled as a control in a pregnancy study. The CDR3 runs from the conserved cysteine through the conserved F or W. A D gene is named only where the DNA matches it firmly. Only some rows state a clone size, as once, few, many or a class for expanded clones.

>-|TRBJ2-1|TRBV9|TRBD2
TGTGCCAGCCCCCATGGGCGGGAGGACCACTACAATGAGCAGTTCTTC
CASPHGREDHYNEQFF
>once|TRBJ2-7|TRBV2|TRBD1
TGTGCCAGCAGTGAATCACAGGGGGAGGACGAGCAGTACTTC
CASSESQGEDEQYF
>-|TRBJ1-1|TRBV6-1|TRBD1
TGTGCCTCCAAAGCGGGTCAGGGGGGCACTGAAGCTTTCTTT
CASKAGQGGTEAFF
>-|TRBJ1-4|TRBV5-1|TRBD1
TGCGCCAGCAGCGAACCGGGACAGATGGAAAAACTGTTTTTT
CASSEPGQMEKLFF
>-|TRBJ2-5|TRBV28|TRBD1
TGTGCCAGCAGAACAGGGGGCGAAGAGACCCAGTACTTC
CASRTGGEETQYF
>-|TRBJ2-5|TRBV2|-
TGTGCCAGCAGGATGGACAACCTAGAGACCCAGTACTTC
CASRMDNLETQYF
>-|TRBJ2-2|TRBV28|TRBD2
TGTGCCAGCAGGCGGGGGGTAGGAGTGGGGGAGCTGTTTTTT
CASRRGVGVGELFF
>-|TRBJ2-5|TRBV4-3|TRBD2
TGCGCCAGCAGCCAAGCGACTCCTAGCGGGAGTAGCCAAGAGACCCAGTACTTC
CASSQATPSGSSQETQYF
>-|TRBJ2-7|TRBV28|TRBD1
TGTGCCAGCAGACTAACAGGGGGCTACGAGCAGTACTTC
CASRLTGGYEQYF
>-|TRBJ1-4|TRBV4-1|-
TGCGCCAGCAGCCAAGATCTGGGCGAGAGTAATGAAAAACTGTTTTTT
CASSQDLGESNEKLFF
>-|TRBJ2-2|TRBV18|TRBD2
TGTGCCAGCTCACCAAGACTAGCGGGAGATAAAACCGGGGAGCTGTTTTTT
CASSPRLAGDKTGELFF
>-|TRBJ1-2|TRBV20-1|-
TGCAGTGCTAGGGTCGCGAGCGGCTACACCTTC
CSARVASGYTF
>few|TRBJ1-4|TRBV6-1|-
TGTGCCAGCAGTGTGGTCAATCAGGGATCAAAACTGTTTTTT
CASSVVNQGSKLFF
>-|TRBJ1-2|TRBV5-4|TRBD1
TGTGCCAGCAGCCCGGACAGGGCGGACTATGGCTACACCTTC
CASSPDRADYGYTF
>-|TRBJ2-3|TRBV5-4|-
TGTGCCAGCAGCTTGGCAGCGACAGATACGCAGTATTTT
CASSLAATDTQYF
>-|TRBJ2-7|TRBV11-2|-
TGTGCCAGCAGCCATATCAGGGGTTCCTACGAGCAGTACTTC
CASSHIRGSYEQYF
>once|TRBJ2-7|TRBV28|-
TGTGCCAGCAGTTTCTCCGGGGAAAGGTCCTACGAGCAGTACTTC
CASSFSGERSYEQYF
>-|TRBJ2-7|TRBV5-4|TRBD1
TGTGCCAGCAGCCCATCCCGGGACAGGGAGAATGAGCAGTACTTC
CASSPSRDRENEQYF
>-|TRBJ2-5|TRBV5-4|-
TGTGCCAGCAGCCACCCGGGACACCTCCAAGAGACCCAGTACTTC
CASSHPGHLQETQYF
>-|TRBJ2-7|TRBV28|TRBD1
TGTGCCAGCAGACCACCTCGGGACAGGGGTTACGAGCAGTACTTC
CASRPPRDRGYEQYF
>-|TRBJ1-4|TRBV18|TRBD1
TGTGCCAGCTCACCACAGGGGGCAGGAGAAAAACTGTTTTTT
CASSPQGAGEKLFF
>-|TRBJ1-2|TRBV13|-
TGTGCCAGCAGCCCGACAGGACCGGGCTATGGCTACACCTTC
CASSPTGPGYGYTF
>-|TRBJ2-7|TRBV5-4|TRBD2
TGTGCCAGCAGCCGGACTAGCGGGAGGGCAATCCCCTACGAGCAGTACTTC
CASSRTSGRAIPYEQYF
>-|TRBJ2-1|TRBV5-4|-
TGTGCCAGCAGCTTAGGAGGAGGGACCCCCTACAATGAGCAGTTCTTC
CASSLGGGTPYNEQFF
>-|TRBJ2-5|TRBV7-8|TRBD2
TGTGCCAGCAGCCCGGGGGGGATGACTACCGAAGAGACCCAGTACTTC
CASSPGGMTTEETQYF
>-|TRBJ2-5|TRBV5-1|TRBD2
TGCGCCAGCAGCTCCTTTAGCGGGGGATCCCAAGAGACCCAGTACTTC
CASSSFSGGSQETQYF
>few|TRBJ1-3|TRBV19|-
TGTGCCAGTAGTATCGGGGGCTCTGGAAACACCATATATTTT
CASSIGGSGNTIYF
>-|TRBJ1-4|TRBV4-3|-
TGCGCCAGCAGCCAACTGGTCCCTCGGACCGGGGGGCCTAATGAAAAACTGTTTTTT
CASSQLVPRTGGPNEKLFF
>-|TRBJ2-7|TRBV4-2|TRBD2
TGTGCCAGCAGCCAGGGGGGACTAGCGGTGCGACCCTACGAGCAGTACTTC
CASSQGGLAVRPYEQYF
>-|TRBJ2-7|TRBV7-2|TRBD1
TGTGCCAGCAGCTTAACCGGGACAGGGGAGTACGAGCAGTACTTC
CASSLTGTGEYEQYF
>-|TRBJ2-5|TRBV18|TRBD2
TGTGCCAGCTCACCACCGTCGGGGGGGCTGGAGACCCAGTACTTC
CASSPPSGGLETQYF
>-|TRBJ2-1|TRBV30|-
TGTGCCTGGAGTGTAAGGGGGGGGCCCTCCTACAATGAGCAGTTCTTC
CAWSVRGGPSYNEQFF
>-|TRBJ2-3|TRBV5-1|-
TGCGCCAGTTCCGGGTCAGGGCACACAGATACGCAGTATTTT
CASSGSGHTDTQYF
>-|TRBJ2-1|TRBV11-3|TRBD2
TGTGCCAGCAGCCCCAAGGGAGGGGTTTCCTACAATGAGCAGTTCTTC
CASSPKGGVSYNEQFF
>once|TRBJ2-3|TRBV9|-
TGTGCCAGCAGCGTAGCGGCTAGCCAATCTCAAGATACGCAGTATTTT
CASSVAASQSQDTQYF
>-|TRBJ2-2|TRBV6-5|-
TGTGCCAGCAGTTACTTAGCCGGGGAGCTGTTTTTT
CASSYLAGELFF
>once|TRBJ2-7|TRBV21-1|-
TGTGCCAATAAGCGGTACTCCTACGAGCAGTACTTC
CANKRYSYEQYF
>-|TRBJ2-1|TRBV19|TRBD2
TGTGCCAGTAGTACGCGGGGGGCCTCCTACAATGAGCAGTTCTTC
CASSTRGASYNEQFF
>-|TRBJ2-3|TRBV10-3|TRBD2
TGTGCCATCAAGGCTAGCGGGGAGACAGATACGCAGTATTTT
CAIKASGETDTQYF
>-|TRBJ2-1|TRBV30|-
TGTGCCTGCCGTAGGGAGAGGTATTACTCCTACAATGAGCAGTTCTTC
CACRRERYYSYNEQFF
>-|TRBJ1-5|TRBV4-3|TRBD1
TGCGCCAGCAGCCCGGACAGGGGAAGGCAGCCCCAGCATTTT
CASSPDRGRQPQHF
>-|TRBJ2-5|TRBV27|TRBD1
TGTGCCAGCACTTCCGGGACAGGGGGTACCGAGACCCAGTACTTC
CASTSGTGGTETQYF
>once|TRBJ2-2|TRBV18|-
TGTGCCAGCCTGCGAGCCGTCTCCGGGGAGCTGTTTTTT
CASLRAVSGELFF
>-|TRBJ2-5|TRBV2|TRBD2
TGTGCCAGCAAGGGGTGGCGGGGGGAGACCCAGTACTTC
CASKGWRGETQYF
>-|TRBJ2-5|TRBV9|-
TGTGCCAGCAGCCCCGGGATGATTGGCGGCCCCGAGACCCAGTACTTC
CASSPGMIGGPETQYF
>once|TRBJ2-1|TRBV7-8|-
TGTGCCAGCAGCTTAGCTCCAACCTACAATGAGCAGTTCTTC
CASSLAPTYNEQFF
>-|TRBJ2-1|TRBV6-5|TRBD2
TGTGCCAGCAGGAGCGGGAGTGGGGCAAACAATGAGCAGTTCTTC
CASRSGSGANNEQFF
>-|TRBJ1-1|TRBV4-1|TRBD1
TGCGCCAGCAGCCTTGGACAGGCCCTCACTGAAGCTTTCTTT
CASSLGQALTEAFF
>-|TRBJ1-1|TRBV18|-
TGTGCCAGCTCACCAACGGCCCGGGGGGGCACTGAAGCTTTCTTT
CASSPTARGGTEAFF
>-|TRBJ1-5|TRBV19|TRBD1
TGTGCCAGTAGCCGGGACAGAGGGACCAATCAGCCCCAGCATTTT
CASSRDRGTNQPQHF
>-|TRBJ2-2|TRBV28|-
TGTGCCAGCCTTGGGTATCCGAGGTCCGGGGAGCTGTTTTTT
CASLGYPRSGELFF
>-|TRBJ2-2|TRBV7-3|TRBD2
TGTGCCAGCGGGGGGGGAAACACCGGGGAGCTGTTTTTT
CASGGGNTGELFF
>-|TRBJ1-6|TRBV10-3|-
TGTGCCACCACCTCCGGGGACAACTATAATTCACCCCTCCACTTT
CATTSGDNYNSPLHF
>-|TRBJ1-4|TRBV7-2|TRBD1
TGTGCCAGCAGCTCCCGACAGGGGTGGAATGAAAAACTGTTTTTT
CASSSRQGWNEKLFF
>once|TRBJ2-3|TRBV10-3|TRBD2
TGTGCCATCAAGGGGACTAGCTGGACCGATACGCAGTATTTT
CAIKGTSWTDTQYF
>-|TRBJ1-2|TRBV28|-
TGTGCCAGCAGTTCCGACGGGGGCTACACCTTC
CASSSDGGYTF
>once|TRBJ2-4|TRBV10-3|TRBD2
TGTGCCATCAGTGAGTCGTTCAGCGGGGGGGCCAAAAACATTCAGTACTTC
CAISESFSGGAKNIQYF
>-|TRBJ2-5|TRBV4-1|-
TGCGCCAGCAGCCACCCGGGGGGACAAACCGAAGAGACCCAGTACTTC
CASSHPGGQTEETQYF
>-|TRBJ2-1|TRBV7-8|TRBD2
TGTGCCAGCAGCTTAGGGATAGTAGCGGGGGGGCGGTACAATGAGCAGTTCTTC
CASSLGIVAGGRYNEQFF